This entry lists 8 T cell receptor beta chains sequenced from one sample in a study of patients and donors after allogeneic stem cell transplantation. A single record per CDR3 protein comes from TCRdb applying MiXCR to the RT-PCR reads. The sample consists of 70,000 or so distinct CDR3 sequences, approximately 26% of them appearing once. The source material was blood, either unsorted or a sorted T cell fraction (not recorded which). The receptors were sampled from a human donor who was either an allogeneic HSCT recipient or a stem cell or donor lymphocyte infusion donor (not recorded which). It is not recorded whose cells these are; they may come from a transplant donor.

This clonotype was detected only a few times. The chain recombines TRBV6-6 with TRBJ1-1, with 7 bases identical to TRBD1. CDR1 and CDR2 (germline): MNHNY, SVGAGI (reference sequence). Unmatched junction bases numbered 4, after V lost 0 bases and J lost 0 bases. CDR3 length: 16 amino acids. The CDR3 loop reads CASSYSGQFMNTEAFF. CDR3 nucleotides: TGTGCCAGCAGTTACTCGGGACAGTTTATGAACACTGAAGCTTTCTTT.

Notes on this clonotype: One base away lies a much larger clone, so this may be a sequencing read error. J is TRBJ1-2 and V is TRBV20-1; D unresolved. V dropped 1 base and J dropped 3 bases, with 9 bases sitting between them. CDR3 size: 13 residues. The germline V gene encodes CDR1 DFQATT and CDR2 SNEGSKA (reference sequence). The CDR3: CSARVGNDYGYTF. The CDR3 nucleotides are TGCAGTGCTAGAGTTGGGAACGACTATGGCTACACCTTC.

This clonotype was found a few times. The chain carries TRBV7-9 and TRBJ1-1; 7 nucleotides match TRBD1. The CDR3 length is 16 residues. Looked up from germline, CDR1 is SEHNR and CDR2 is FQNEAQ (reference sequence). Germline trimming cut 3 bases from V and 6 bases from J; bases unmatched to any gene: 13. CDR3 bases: TGTGCCAGCAGCTTTCTCACTTCATTGACAGGGCCTGAAGCTTTCTTT. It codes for CASSFLTSLTGPEAFF. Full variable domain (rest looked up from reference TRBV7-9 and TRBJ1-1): DTGVSQNPRHKITKRGQNVTFRCDPISEHNRLYWYRQTLGQGPEFLTYFQNEAQLEKSRLLSDRFSAERPKGSFSTLEIQRTEQGDSAMYLCASSFLTSLTGPEAFFGQGTRLTVV.

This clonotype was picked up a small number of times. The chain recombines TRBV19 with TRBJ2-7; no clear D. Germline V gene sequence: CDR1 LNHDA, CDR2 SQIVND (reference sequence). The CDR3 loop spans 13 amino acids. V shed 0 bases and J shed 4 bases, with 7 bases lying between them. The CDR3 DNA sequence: TGTGCCAGTAGTATAGACCCCCGGTACGAGCAGTACTTC. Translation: CASSIDPRYEQYF.

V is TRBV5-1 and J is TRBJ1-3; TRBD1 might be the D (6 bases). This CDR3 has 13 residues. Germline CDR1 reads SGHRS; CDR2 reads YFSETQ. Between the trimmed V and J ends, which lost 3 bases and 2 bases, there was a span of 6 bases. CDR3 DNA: TGCGCCAGCAGCTACAGGGCTGGAAACACCATATATTTT. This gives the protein CASSYRAGNTIYF.

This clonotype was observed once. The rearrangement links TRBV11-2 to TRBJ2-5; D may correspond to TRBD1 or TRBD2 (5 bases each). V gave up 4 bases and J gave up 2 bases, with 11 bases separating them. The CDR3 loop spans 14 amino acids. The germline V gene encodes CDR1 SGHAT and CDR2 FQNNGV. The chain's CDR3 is CASSSRDLQETQYF. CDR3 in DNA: TGTGCCAGCAGCTCAAGGGACCTGCAAGAGACCCAGTACTTC.

CDR3 residues: CASSLVYGTLVYNEQFF. CDR3 nucleotide sequence: TGTGCCAGCAGCTTAGTTTACGGGACACTCGTTTACAATGAGCAGTTCTTC. The chain recombines TRBV7-6 with TRBJ2-1; tentatively, D is TRBD1 (6 bases). The germline V gene has CDR1 SGHVS and CDR2 FNYEAQ. With 1 base removed from V and 4 bases from J, the gap between germline ends came to 17 bases. CDR3 length: 17 amino acids.

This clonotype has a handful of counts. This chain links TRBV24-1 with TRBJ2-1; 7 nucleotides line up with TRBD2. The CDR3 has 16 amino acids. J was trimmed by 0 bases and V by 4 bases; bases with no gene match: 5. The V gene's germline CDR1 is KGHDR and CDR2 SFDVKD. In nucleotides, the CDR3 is TGTGCCACCAGTGACACCAAGCGGGACTCCTACAATGAGCAGTTCTTC. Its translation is CATSDTKRDSYNEQFF.